Reported below is one TCR beta chain. The record originates from a study of CD8+ T cells in alopecia areata. About the study: The study gave tofacitinib for 6 to 18 months, then 6 months off drug.

It was from alopecia areata patients that lesional scalp punch biopsies and peripheral blood were collected. Sequencing templates came from extracted RNA that was reverse transcribed into cDNA. The method was immunoSEQ multiplex PCR; TCRdb's version includes in-frame clones alone and lacks a portion of them. The table includes 100,000 to 150,000 clones, 50% to 60% detected once. The germline V gene encodes CDR1 MGHDK and CDR2 SYGVNS. The CDR3 sequence is 15 residues long. Trimming took off 1 base at V and 0 bases at J, with 9 bases between the two ends. The receptor was derived from a human donor with alopecia areata. This sequence joins TRBV25-1 and TRBJ1-1, with D possibly TRBD1 on 6 matching bases. The source was CD4+ T cells sorted from blood, collected at week 0. The CDR3 DNA sequence: TGTGCCAGCAGTGAATCCGGGGGCATGAACACTGAAGCTTTCTTT. Translating gives CASSESGGMNTEAFF.